Listed here is a single T cell receptor beta chain. Its target is not known. This record belongs to a study of cytomegalovirus exposure and HLA in healthy donors. Vbeta (60) and Jbeta (13) primers were used in the PCR. Generated by immunoSEQ multiplex PCR, the TCRdb table keeps only in-frame clones and is missing some. The table lists approximately 90,000 clones, around 80% of them singletons, with roughly 2% in the top ten. Findings and caveats of the study: Researchers counted around 150 TCR beta chains as cytomegalovirus-associated.

Each donor was healthy, and each was a bone marrow donor. Likely unrecorded immune exposures existed in these nominally healthy donors. The germline V gene has CDR1 SEHNR and CDR2 FQNEAQ (reference sequence). V was cut by 6 bases and J by 0 bases, with 14 bases left in between. The CDR3 is made up of 15 amino acids. Source material: PBMCs. This clonotype was sampled from a man between 40 and 49 years old in good health and CMV-seronegative. The rearrangement joins TRBV7-9 to TRBJ1-1; D is possibly TRBD1 (5 bases). The CDR3 bases are TGTGCCAGCAGGCCCCAGACGGACATGAACACTGAAGCTTTCTTT. This translates into CASRPQTDMNTEAFF.